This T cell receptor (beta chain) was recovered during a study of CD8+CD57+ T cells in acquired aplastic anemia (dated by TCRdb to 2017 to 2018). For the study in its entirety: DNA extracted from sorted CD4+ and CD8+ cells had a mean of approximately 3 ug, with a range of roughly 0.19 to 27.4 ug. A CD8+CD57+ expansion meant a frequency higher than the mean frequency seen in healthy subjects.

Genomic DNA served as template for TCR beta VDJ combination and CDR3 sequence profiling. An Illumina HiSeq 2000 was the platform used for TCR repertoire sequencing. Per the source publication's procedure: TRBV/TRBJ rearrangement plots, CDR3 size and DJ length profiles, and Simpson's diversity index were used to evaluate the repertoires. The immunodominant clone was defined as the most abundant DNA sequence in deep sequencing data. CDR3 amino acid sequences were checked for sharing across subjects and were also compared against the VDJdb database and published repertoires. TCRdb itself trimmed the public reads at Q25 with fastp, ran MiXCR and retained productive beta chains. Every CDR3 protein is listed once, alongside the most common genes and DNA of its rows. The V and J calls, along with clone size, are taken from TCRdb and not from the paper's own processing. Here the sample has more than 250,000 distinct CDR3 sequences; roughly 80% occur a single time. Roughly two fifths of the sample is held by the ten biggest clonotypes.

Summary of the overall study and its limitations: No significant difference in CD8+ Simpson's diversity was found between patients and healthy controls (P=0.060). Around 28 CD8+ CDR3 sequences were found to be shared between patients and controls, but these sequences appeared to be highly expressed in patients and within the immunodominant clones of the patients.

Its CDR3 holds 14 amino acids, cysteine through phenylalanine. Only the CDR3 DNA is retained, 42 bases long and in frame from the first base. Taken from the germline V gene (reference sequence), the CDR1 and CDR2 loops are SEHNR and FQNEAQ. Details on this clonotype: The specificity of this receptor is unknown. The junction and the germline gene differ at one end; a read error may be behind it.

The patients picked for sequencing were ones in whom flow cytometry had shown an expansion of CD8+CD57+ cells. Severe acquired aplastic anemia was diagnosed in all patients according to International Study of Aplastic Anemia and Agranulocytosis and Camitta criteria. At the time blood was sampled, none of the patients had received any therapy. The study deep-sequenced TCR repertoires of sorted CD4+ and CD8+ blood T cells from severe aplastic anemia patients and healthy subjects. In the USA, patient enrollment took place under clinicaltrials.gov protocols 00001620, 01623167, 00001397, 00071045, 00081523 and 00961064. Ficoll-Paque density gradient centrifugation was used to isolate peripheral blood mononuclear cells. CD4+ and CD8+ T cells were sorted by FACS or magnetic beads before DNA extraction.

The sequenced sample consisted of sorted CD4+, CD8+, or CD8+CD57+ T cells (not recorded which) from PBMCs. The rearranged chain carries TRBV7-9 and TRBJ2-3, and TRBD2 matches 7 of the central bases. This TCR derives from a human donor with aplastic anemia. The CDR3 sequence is CASSLPGGPGTQDF. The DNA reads TGTGCCAGCAGCTTACCGGGAGGTCCGGGTACGCAGGATTTT.